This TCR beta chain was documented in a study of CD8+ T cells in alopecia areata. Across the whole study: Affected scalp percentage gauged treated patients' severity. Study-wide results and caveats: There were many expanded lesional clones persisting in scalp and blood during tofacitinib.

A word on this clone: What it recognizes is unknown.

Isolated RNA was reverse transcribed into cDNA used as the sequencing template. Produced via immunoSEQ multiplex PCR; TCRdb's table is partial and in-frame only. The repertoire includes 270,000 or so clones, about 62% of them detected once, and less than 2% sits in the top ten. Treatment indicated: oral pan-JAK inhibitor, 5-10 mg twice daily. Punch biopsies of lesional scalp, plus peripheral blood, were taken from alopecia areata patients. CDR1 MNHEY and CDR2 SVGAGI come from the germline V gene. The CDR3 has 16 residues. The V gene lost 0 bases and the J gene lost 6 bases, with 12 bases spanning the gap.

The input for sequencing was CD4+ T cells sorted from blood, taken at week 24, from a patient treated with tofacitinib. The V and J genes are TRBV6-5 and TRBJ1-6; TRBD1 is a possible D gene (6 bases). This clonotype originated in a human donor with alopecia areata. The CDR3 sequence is CASSYSAGTSNSPLHF. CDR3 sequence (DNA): TGTGCCAGCAGTTACTCTGCCGGGACAAGTAATTCACCCCTCCACTTT.